These 18 T cell receptor beta chains originate from one sample sequenced in a study of control samples from healthy donors and cancer patients. Generated by immunoSEQ multiplex PCR, the TCRdb table keeps only in-frame clones and is missing some. The sample contains around 99,000 clones, roughly 89% of which appear only once. Sequences were obtained from blood. The receptors stem from a woman aged 45-65 years in good health.

V usage is TRBV6-1 and J usage is TRBJ2-7; D perhaps matches TRBD1 (6 bases). The CDR3 consists of 16 residues. Deletions cut 3 bases from V and 7 bases from J, with 22 bases between. Germline lookup yields CDR1 MNHNS and CDR2 SASEGT. CDR3 nucleotide sequence: TGTGCCAGCAGTGAGTGGTGGGACACAGTTTCGGGGGAGCAGTACGTC. It translates to CASSEWWDTVSGEQYV.

The chain carries TRBV27 and TRBJ1-6; a possible D gene is TRBD1 (6 bases). CDR3 size: 14 residues. Germline-derived CDR1 and CDR2 are MNHEY and SMNVEV (reference sequence). The V and J ends lost 0 bases and 7 bases respectively, with 7 bases between them. The CDR3: CASSLSGGNSPLHF. As DNA, the CDR3 is TGTGCCAGCAGTTTATCAGGGGGGAATTCACCCCTCCACTTT.

This clone was detected only a few times. The gene calls are TRBV3-1 (or the pseudogene TRBV3-2) and TRBJ2-5, with D unresolved. Germline values: CDR1 LGHDT, CDR2 YNNKEL (reference sequence). This CDR3 has 15 amino acids. Trimming pared 2 bases from V and 5 bases from J, leaving 15 bases between. CDR3 loop: CASSQSLVETETQYF. CDR3 nucleotide sequence: TGTGCCAGCAGCCAATCGCTTGTGGAAACCGAGACCCAGTACTTC.

The V call is TRBV11-2, the J call TRBJ2-7; 7 nucleotides line up with TRBD2. Germline V gene data show CDR1 as SGHAT and CDR2 as FQNNGV. V lost 6 bases to trimming and J lost 3 bases; unmatched junction nucleotides: 11. The CDR3 covers 15 residues. DNA of the CDR3: TGTGCCAGCAGAAGAAAGGGGACTAAGGGCTACGAGCAGTACTTC. It yields the protein CASRRKGTKGYEQYF.

The chain combines TRBV6-4 with TRBJ2-1, with TRBD1 identical over 7 bases. This CDR3 is built from 13 residues. CDR1 and CDR2 (germline): MRHNA, SNTAGT. V shed 6 bases, J shed 6 bases, and the junction held 5 bases outside the gene matches. The CDR3 here is CASSVGTVNEQFF. The CDR3 bases are TGTGCCAGCAGCGTCGGGACAGTCAATGAGCAGTTCTTC.

The chain employs TRBV5-6 and TRBJ2-5; D is possibly TRBD1 (5 bases). The CDR3 spans 13 residues. The ends were cut back, 4 bases at V and 5 bases at J, with 12 bases in the middle. Germline V gene sequence: CDR1 SGHDT, CDR2 YYEEEE. CDR3 protein: CASSQRGRETQYF. The DNA of the CDR3 is TGTGCCAGCAGCCAAAGGGGTCGCGAGACCCAGTACTTC.

The chain links TRBV5-6 to TRBJ1-2; D is uncertain. Looked up from germline, CDR1 is SGHDT and CDR2 is YYEEEE. The CDR3 contains 14 residues. V lost 1 base and J lost 2, with 9 bases in between. The CDR3 sequence: CASSLPGTNYGYTF. The CDR3 nucleotides read TGTGCCAGCAGCTTGCCAGGAACCAACTATGGCTACACCTTC.

The V and J genes are TRBV23-1 and TRBJ2-7; D perhaps matches TRBD1 (5 bases). TRBV23-1 is known as an ORF, though its function is uncertain. V gave up 0 bases and J gave up 2 bases, with 11 bases separating them. The CDR3 totals 15 residues. Here the CDR3 DNA reads TGCGCCAGCAGTCAATCGCGACAGTCGACCTACGAGCAGTACGTC. Translating gives CASSQSRQSTYEQYV.

J is TRBJ1-6 and V is TRBV18; the match to TRBD1 covers 8 bases. This CDR3 is built from 16 residues. Germline CDR1 is KGHSH and CDR2 is LQKENI. J was trimmed by 6 bases and V by 0 bases; bases with no gene match: 4. DNA of the CDR3: TGTGCCAGCTCACCACCTGGGACAGGCCCTAATTCACCCCTCCACTTT. Encoded protein: CASSPPGTGPNSPLHF. Full variable domain (rest looked up from reference TRBV18 and TRBJ1-6): NAGVMQNPRHLVRRRGQEARLRCSPMKGHSHVYWYRQLPEEGLKFMVYLQKENIIDESGMPKERFSAEFPKEGPSILRIQQVVRGDSAAYFCASSPPGTGPNSPLHFGNGTRLTVT.

DNA for the CDR3: TGTGCCAGCTCACTACCGGGAGGCAGGGGAAATCAGCCCCAGCATTTT. Translation: CASSLPGGRGNQPQHF. V and J are TRBV18 and TRBJ1-5; D perhaps matches TRBD1 (6 bases). The V end lost 4 bases, the J end lost 4 bases, and 17 bases lay between the germline ends. This CDR3 contains 16 residues. Germline CDR1 is KGHSH and CDR2 is LQKENI. Full variable domain (missing parts from reference TRBV18 and TRBJ1-5): NAGVMQNPRHLVRRRGQEARLRCSPMKGHSHVYWYRQLPEEGLKFMVYLQKENIIDESGMPKERFSAEFPKEGPSILRIQQVVRGDSAAYFCASSLPGGRGNQPQHFGDGTRLSIL.

As to this clone: A junction boundary mismatches the germline segment, possibly from a read error. The V call is TRBV2, the J call TRBJ1-1; no reliable D call. From germline, CDR1 is SNHLY and CDR2 FYNNEI. CDR3 size: 12 residues. CDR3 sequence (DNA): TGTGCCAGCAGGGAAGGACGGAATGAAGCTTTCTTT. Its translation is CASREGRNEAFF. Full variable domain (missing parts from reference TRBV2 and TRBJ1-1): EPEVTQTPSHQVTQMGQEVILRCVPISNHLYFYWYRQILGQKVEFLVSFYNNEISEKSEIFDDQFSVERPDGSNFTLKIRSTKLEDSAMYFCASREGRNEAFFGQGTRLTVV.

CDR3 DNA: TGTGCCAGCAGTTACTCGAGTACGGAGGAGACCCAGTACTTC. Translated, it gives CASSYSSTEETQYF. The chain is built from TRBV6-6 and TRBJ2-5; no clear D gene. Germline V gene lookup returns CDR1 MNHNY and CDR2 SVGAGI (reference sequence). This CDR3 has 14 residues. Between the trimmed V and J ends, which lost 0 bases and 5 bases, there was a span of 10 bases.

The rearrangement uses TRBV19 and TRBJ2-1; TRBD1 agrees at 8 bases. The CDR3 covers 16 residues. CDR1 LNHDA and CDR2 SQIVND come from the germline V gene (reference sequence). The trim removed 1 base at V and 1 base at J, leaving 3 bases unmatched. The CDR3 bases are TGTGCCAGTAGTATAGGGACAGGGCCGTCCTACAATGAGCAGTTCTTC. It specifies CASSIGTGPSYNEQFF.

This clone is categorized as medium-sized. V and J are TRBV24-1 and TRBJ2-3, with D perhaps TRBD2 (6 bases). The CDR3 runs 15 residues. Trimming stripped 5 bases from V and 5 bases from J, with 16 bases between. From germline, CDR1 is KGHDR and CDR2 SFDVKD. CDR3: CATSVQGGSGDTQYF. The DNA for the CDR3 is TGTGCCACCAGTGTCCAAGGAGGGTCAGGAGATACGCAGTATTTT.

For this clone: This same CDR3 is encoded by further DNA sequences in the sample. The chain couples TRBV6-5 to TRBJ1-6; D unclear. Trimming took 5 bases from V and 7 from J, leaving 6 bases between them. Germline CDR1 and CDR2: MNHEY and SVGAGI. The CDR3 runs to 12 residues. CDR3 sequence (DNA): TGTGCCAGCAGTAGGGTAAATTCACCCCTCCACTTT. Translating gives CASSRVNSPLHF.

The chain employs TRBV11-2 and TRBJ2-3; no reliable D call. Deletions cut 3 bases from V and 6 bases from J, with 10 bases between. The CDR3 spans 13 residues. CDR1 is SGHAT, CDR2 FQNNGV, per germline. The CDR3 sequence is CASSFASADTQYF. The CDR3 DNA sequence: TGTGCCAGCAGCTTTGCTTCAGCGGATACGCAGTATTTT.

The V gene is TRBV2, the J gene TRBJ2-7; the match to TRBD1 covers 8 bases. The CDR3 covers 16 residues. Germline CDR1 SNHLY, CDR2 FYNNEI. Germline trimming cut 5 bases from V and 6 bases from J; bases unmatched to any gene: 15. The DNA of the CDR3 is TGTGCCAGCAGTCCGGACAGGGACGCCTCTCTGAGCGAGCAGTACTTC. Its protein product is CASSPDRDASLSEQYF.

The chain couples TRBV6-6 to TRBJ2-2, with D tentatively TRBD1 or TRBD2 (6 bases each). CDR1 is MNHNY, CDR2 SVGAGI, per germline (reference sequence). The V gene lost 4 bases and the J gene lost 6 bases, with 15 bases spanning the gap. CDR3 length: 15 amino acids. The CDR3 nucleotides are TGTGCCAGCAGTTTTACCTCTGGGGGGCCCGGGGAGCTGTTTTTT. It yields the protein CASSFTSGGPGELFF.